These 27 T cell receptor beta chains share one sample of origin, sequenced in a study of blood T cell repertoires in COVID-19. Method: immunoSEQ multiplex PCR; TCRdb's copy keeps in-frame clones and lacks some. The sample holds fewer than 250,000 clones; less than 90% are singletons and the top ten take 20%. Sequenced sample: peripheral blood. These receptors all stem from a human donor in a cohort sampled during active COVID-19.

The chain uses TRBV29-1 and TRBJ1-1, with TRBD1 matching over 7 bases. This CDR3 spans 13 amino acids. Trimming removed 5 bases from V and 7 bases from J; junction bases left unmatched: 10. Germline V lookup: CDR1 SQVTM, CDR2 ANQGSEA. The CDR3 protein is CSVTGEPTSEAFF. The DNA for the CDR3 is TGCAGCGTTACAGGGGAGCCCACGAGTGAAGCTTTCTTT.

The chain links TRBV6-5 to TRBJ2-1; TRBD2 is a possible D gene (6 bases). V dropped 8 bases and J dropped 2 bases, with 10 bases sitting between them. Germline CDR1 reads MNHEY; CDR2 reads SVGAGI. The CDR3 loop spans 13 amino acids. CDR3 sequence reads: CASGPGAYNEQFF. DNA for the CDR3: TGTGCCAGCGGTCCGGGGGCCTACAATGAGCAGTTCTTC.

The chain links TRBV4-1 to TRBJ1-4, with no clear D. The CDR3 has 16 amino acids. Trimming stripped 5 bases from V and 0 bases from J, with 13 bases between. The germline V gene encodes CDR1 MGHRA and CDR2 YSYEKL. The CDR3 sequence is CASSFTDPATNEKLFF. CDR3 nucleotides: TGCGCCAGCAGCTTTACAGATCCCGCAACTAATGAAAAACTGTTTTTT.

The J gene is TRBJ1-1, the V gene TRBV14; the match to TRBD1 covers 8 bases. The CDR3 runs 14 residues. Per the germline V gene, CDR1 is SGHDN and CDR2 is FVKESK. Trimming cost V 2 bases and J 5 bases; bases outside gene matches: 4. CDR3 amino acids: CASSQTRGQTEAFF. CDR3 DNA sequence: TGTGCCAGCAGCCAAACCAGGGGGCAGACTGAAGCTTTCTTT.

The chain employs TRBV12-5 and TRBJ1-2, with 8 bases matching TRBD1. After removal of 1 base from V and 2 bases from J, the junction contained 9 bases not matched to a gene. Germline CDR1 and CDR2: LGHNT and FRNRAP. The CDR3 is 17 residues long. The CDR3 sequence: CASGLARQGLANYGYTF. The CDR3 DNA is TGTGCTAGTGGTTTGGCAAGACAGGGGCTAGCGAACTATGGCTACACCTTC.

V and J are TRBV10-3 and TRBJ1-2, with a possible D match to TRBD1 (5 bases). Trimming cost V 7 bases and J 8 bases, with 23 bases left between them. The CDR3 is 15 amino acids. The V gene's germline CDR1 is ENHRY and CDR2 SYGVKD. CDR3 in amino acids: CAITVARGDIRGYTF. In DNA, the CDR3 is TGTGCCATCACCGTCGCCCGGGGGGATATTCGCGGCTACACCTTC.

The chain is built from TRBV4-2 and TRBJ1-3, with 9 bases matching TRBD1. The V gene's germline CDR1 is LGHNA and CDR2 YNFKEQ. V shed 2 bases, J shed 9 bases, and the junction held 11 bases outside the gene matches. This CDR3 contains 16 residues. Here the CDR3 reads CASSQPGQGRSGTIYF. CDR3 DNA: TGTGCCAGCAGCCAACCGGGACAGGGAAGGTCCGGCACCATATATTTT.

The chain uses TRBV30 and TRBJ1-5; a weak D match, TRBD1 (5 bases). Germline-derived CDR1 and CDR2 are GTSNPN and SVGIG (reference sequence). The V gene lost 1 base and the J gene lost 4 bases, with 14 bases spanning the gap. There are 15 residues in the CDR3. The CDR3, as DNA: TGTGCCTGGAGTGCAGGGACTACGAAAAATCAGCCCCAGCATTTT. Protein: CAWSAGTTKNQPQHF.

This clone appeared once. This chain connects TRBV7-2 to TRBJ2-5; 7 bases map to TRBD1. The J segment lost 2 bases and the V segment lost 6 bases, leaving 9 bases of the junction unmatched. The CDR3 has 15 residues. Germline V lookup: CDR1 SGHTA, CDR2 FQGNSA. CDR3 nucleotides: TGTGCCAGCAGATCGCAGACAGGGATTCAAGAGACCCAGTACTTC. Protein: CASRSQTGIQETQYF.

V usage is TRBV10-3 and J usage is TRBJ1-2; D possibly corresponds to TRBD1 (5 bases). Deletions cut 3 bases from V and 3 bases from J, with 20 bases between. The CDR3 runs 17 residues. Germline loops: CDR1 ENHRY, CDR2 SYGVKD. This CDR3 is CAISDWAGRQNDYGYTF. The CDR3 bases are TGTGCCATCAGTGATTGGGCAGGGCGCCAGAACGACTATGGCTACACCTTC.

Here the CDR3 DNA reads TGTGCCAGCGTCAAACCGCTCGGGGGGTTGCAAGAGACCCAGTACTTC. This codes for CASVKPLGGLQETQYF. The J gene is TRBJ2-5, the V gene TRBV28, with 7 nucleotides matching TRBD2. Looked up from germline, CDR1 is MDHEN and CDR2 is SYDVKM. V gave up 8 bases and J gave up 2 bases; unmatched junction bases: 14. The CDR3 loop spans 16 amino acids.

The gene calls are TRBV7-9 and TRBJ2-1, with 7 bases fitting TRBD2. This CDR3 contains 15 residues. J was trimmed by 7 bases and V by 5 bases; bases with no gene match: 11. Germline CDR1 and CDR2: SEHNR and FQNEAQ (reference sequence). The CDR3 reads CASSTWEGVRNEQFF. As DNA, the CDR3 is TGTGCCAGCAGCACATGGGAGGGAGTGAGGAATGAGCAGTTCTTC.

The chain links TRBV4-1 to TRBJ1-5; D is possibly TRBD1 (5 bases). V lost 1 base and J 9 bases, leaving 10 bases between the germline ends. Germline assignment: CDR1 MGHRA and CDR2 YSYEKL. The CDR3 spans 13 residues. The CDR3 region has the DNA TGCGCCAGCAGCCAAGTCGGTCAGGGGCCCCAGCATTTT. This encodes CASSQVGQGPQHF.

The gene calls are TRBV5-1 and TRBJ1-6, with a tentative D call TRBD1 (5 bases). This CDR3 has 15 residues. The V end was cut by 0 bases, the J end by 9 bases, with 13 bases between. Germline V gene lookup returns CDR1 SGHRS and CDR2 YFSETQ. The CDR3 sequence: CASSLGVGATSPLHF. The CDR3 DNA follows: TGCGCCAGCAGCTTGGGAGTAGGGGCTACTTCACCCCTCCACTTT.

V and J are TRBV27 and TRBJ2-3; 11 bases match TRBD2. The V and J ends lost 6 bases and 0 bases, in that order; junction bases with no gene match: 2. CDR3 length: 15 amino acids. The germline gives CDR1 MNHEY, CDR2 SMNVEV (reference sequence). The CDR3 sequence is CASRLAGGSTDTQYF. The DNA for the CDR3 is TGTGCCAGCAGGCTAGCGGGGGGAAGCACAGATACGCAGTATTTT.

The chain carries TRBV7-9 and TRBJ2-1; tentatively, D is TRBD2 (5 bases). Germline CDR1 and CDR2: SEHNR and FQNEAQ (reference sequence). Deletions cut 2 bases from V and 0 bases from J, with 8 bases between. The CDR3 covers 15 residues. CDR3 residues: CASSLRESSYNEQFF. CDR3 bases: TGTGCCAGCAGCTTAAGGGAGAGCTCCTACAATGAGCAGTTCTTC.

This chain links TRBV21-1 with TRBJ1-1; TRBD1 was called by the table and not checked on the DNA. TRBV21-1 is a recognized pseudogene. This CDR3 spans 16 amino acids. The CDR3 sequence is CASSRNYRAPNTEAFF. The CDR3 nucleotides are TGTGCCAGCAGCAGGAATTACAGGGCCCCAAACACTGAAGCTTTCTTT.

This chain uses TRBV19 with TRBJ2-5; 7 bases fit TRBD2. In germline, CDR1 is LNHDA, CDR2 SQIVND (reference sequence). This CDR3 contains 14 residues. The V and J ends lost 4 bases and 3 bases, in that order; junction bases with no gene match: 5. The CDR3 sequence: CASSKSGAKETQYF. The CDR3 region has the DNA TGTGCCAGTAGTAAAAGCGGGGCAAAAGAGACCCAGTACTTC.

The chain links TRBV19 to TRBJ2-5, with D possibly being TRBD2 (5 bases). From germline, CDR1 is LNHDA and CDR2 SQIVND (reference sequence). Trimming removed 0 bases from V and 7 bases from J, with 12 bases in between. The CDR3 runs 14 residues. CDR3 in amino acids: CASSIEHPGGTQYF. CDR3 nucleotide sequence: TGTGCCAGTAGTATAGAGCACCCCGGAGGGACCCAGTACTTC. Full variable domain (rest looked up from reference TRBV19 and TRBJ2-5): DGGITQSPKYLFRKEGQNVTLSCEQNLNHDAMYWYRQDPGQGLRLIYYSQIVNDFQKGDIAEGYSVSREKKESFPLTVTSAQKNPTAFYLCASSIEHPGGTQYFGPGTRLLVL.

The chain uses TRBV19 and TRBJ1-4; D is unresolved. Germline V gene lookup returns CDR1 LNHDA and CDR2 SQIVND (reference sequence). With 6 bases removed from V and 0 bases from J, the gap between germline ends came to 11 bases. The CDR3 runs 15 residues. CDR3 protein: CASRPMAATNEKLFF. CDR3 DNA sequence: TGTGCCAGTAGGCCCATGGCAGCAACTAATGAAAAACTGTTTTTT.

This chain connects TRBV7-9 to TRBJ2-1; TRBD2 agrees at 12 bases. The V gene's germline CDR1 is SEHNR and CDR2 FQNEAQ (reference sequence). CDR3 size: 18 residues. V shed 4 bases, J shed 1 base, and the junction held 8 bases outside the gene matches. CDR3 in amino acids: CASSSPSGGAGSYNEQFF. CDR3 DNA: TGTGCCAGCAGCTCTCCTAGCGGGGGGGCTGGGTCCTACAATGAGCAGTTCTTC.

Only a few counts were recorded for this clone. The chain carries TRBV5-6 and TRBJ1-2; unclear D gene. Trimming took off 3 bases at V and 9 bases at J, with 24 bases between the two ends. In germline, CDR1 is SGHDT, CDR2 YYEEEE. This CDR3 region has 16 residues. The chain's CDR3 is CASSSPPGRRRSSYTF. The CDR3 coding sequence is TGTGCCAGCAGCTCGCCCCCAGGACGTCGGAGGAGCAGCTACACCTTC.

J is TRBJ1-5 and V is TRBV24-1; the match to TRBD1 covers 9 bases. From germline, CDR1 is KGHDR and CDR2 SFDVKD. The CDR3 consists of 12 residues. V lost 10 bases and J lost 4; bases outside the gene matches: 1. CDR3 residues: CATGQGNQPQHF. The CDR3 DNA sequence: TGTGCCACGGGACAGGGTAATCAGCCCCAGCATTTT.

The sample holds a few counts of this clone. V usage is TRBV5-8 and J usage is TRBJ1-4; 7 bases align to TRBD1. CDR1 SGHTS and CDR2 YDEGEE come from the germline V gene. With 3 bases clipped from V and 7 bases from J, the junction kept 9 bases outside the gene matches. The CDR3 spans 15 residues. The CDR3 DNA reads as TGTGCCAGCAGCTACGGACAGGCGTTGAGTGAAAAACTGTTTTTT. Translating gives CASSYGQALSEKLFF.

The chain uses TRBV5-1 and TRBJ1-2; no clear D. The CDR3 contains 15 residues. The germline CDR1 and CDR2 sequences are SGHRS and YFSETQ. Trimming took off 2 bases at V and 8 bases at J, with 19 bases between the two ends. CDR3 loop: CASSFSTRESGGYTF. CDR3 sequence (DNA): TGCGCCAGCAGCTTCTCGACGAGGGAATCGGGCGGCTACACCTTC.

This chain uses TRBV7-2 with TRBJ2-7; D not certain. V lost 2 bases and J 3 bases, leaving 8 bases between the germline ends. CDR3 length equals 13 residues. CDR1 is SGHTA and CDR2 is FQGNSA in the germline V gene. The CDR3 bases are TGTGCCAGCAGCTTAAACCGAGACTACGAGCAGTACTTC. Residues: CASSLNRDYEQYF. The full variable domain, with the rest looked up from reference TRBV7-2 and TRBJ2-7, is GAGVSQSPSNKVTEKGKDVELRCDPISGHTALYWYRQSLGQGLEFLIYFQGNSAPDKSGLPSDRFSAERTGGSVSTLTIQRTQQEDSAVYLCASSLNRDYEQYFGPGTRLTVT.

CDR3 amino acids: CASSSKETQYF. The CDR3 DNA is TGTGCCAGCAGTTCTAAAGAGACCCAGTACTTC. This sequence joins TRBV2 and TRBJ2-5; D is unclear. Germline loops: CDR1 SNHLY, CDR2 FYNNEI. The CDR3 length is 11 residues. Trimming removed 5 bases at V and 3 bases at J, with 4 bases between.